This T cell receptor (beta chain) derives from a study of T cell repertoires in cytomegalovirus infection. Overall study context: Indications of both CMV infection and matching HLA type were provided by public TCR beta signatures.

Study-level points and caveats: What dominated the ex vivo response were HLA-C-restricted CMV-specific TCR beta clonotypes. Summed public TCR beta family frequency identified CMV carriers bearing the relevant HLA.

Note on this clonotype: Its matching antigen is unknown.

TCRdb ran MiXCR on the reads and lists one entry per CDR3 protein. The sample lists 250,000 to 300,000 distinct CDR3 sequences; roughly a fifth were seen once. The source is a human donor in good health (CMV status not recorded). Some clones in this sample may be carry-over from other donors' samples. The sample was cultured PBMCs, taken from culture after CMV antigen stimulation.

CDR3 DNA sequence: TGTGCCAGCAGCTTGGGGGGGGACGGAAGGAACTATGGCTACACCTTC. It encodes CASSLGGDGRNYGYTF. The rearrangement uses TRBV5-4 and TRBJ1-2; D may be TRBD1 (5 bases). The CDR3 has 16 amino acids. Per germline, CDR1 SGHNT and CDR2 YYREEE (reference sequence). Trimming took off 0 bases at V and 2 bases at J, with 14 bases between the two ends.